Each of the 9 T cell receptor beta chains below was sequenced from the same sample in a study of neurological immune-mediated disorders. Using its own MiXCR run on the 5' RACE reads, TCRdb lists one record per CDR3 protein. Of over 25,000 distinct CDR3 sequences in the sample, 9.5% to 13% were seen once. The sequenced sample was PBMCs. The source is a woman in her fifties or sixties in good health.

Many counts were recorded for this clonotype. This chain connects TRBV7-2 to TRBJ2-3; D assignment may be TRBD1 or TRBD2 (5 bases each). Trimming shortened V by 1 base and J by 2 bases, and 7 bases separated the two germline ends. This CDR3 is built from 14 residues. Germline lookup yields CDR1 SGHTA and CDR2 FQGNSA. CDR3 sequence reads: CASSLVGATDTQYF. The CDR3 DNA is TGTGCCAGCAGCTTAGTCGGGGCCACAGATACGCAGTATTTT. The complete variable domain, with remaining parts taken from reference TRBV7-2 and TRBJ2-3, reads GAGVSQSPSNKVTEKGKDVELRCDPISGHTALYWYRQSLGQGLEFLIYFQGNSAPDKSGLPSDRFSAERTGGSVSTLTIQRTQQEDSAVYLCASSLVGATDTQYFGPGTRLTVL.

The sample holds many counts of this clonotype. The chain employs TRBV5-1 and TRBJ1-2; D perhaps matches TRBD1 (6 bases). The CDR3 loop spans 15 amino acids. V was cut by 4 bases and J by 2 bases, with 15 bases left in between. Per germline, CDR1 SGHRS and CDR2 YFSETQ. CDR3 bases: TGCGCCAGCAGCAGCCGTGGGGACATGAACTATGGCTACACCTTC. Its protein is CASSSRGDMNYGYTF.

A few counts support this clonotype. The genes are TRBV24-1 and TRBJ2-1; D may be TRBD2 (5 bases). V lost 4 bases to trimming and J lost 4 bases, with 16 bases between them. The CDR3 is made up of 16 amino acids. Germline CDR1 KGHDR, CDR2 SFDVKD. The CDR3 sequence is CATSEPESGTYNEQFF. The CDR3 nucleotides are TGTGCCACCAGTGAGCCAGAAAGCGGAACTTACAATGAGCAGTTCTTC.

This clonotype has at least ten counts. The chain recombines TRBV11-1 with TRBJ2-2, with TRBD2 identical over 10 bases. The V gene end was trimmed by 7 bases and the J gene end by 5 bases; junction bases not matched to a gene: 7. The germline V gene has CDR1 SGHAT and CDR2 FQDESV (reference sequence). CDR3 length equals 15 residues. CDR3 protein: CASKAGGPSTGELFF. In nucleotides, the CDR3 is TGTGCCAGCAAAGCGGGGGGGCCGAGTACCGGGGAGCTGTTTTTT.

This clonotype was seen at least ten times. The chain uses TRBV5-1 and TRBJ2-1; 10 bases line up with TRBD2. After removal of 2 bases from V and 4 bases from J, the junction contained 6 bases not matched to a gene. Germline V gives CDR1 SGHRS, CDR2 YFSETQ. The CDR3 extends over 16 amino acids. The CDR3, as DNA: TGCGCCAGCAGCTTAGCCTGGACTAGCGGTTACAATGAGCAGTTCTTC. Translating it yields CASSLAWTSGYNEQFF.

This clonotype has a count of ten or more. The rearrangement joins TRBV20-1 to TRBJ1-6, with D uncertain. The CDR3 extends over 12 amino acids. Trimming removed 7 bases from V and 8 bases from J, with 12 bases in between. CDR1 is DFQATT and CDR2 is SNEGSKA in the germline V gene (reference sequence). The CDR3 region has the DNA TGCAGTGTTACGGCCGGGGATTCACCCCTCCACTTT. Residues: CSVTAGDSPLHF.

This clonotype was seen ten or more times. The gene calls are TRBV7-9 and TRBJ2-7; TRBD1 aligns across 7 bases. Per germline, CDR1 SEHNR and CDR2 FQNEAQ (reference sequence). The junction had 6 bases not matched to a gene; V was cut back by 2 bases and J by 2 bases. The CDR3 is 15 amino acids. CDR3 in amino acids: CASSLWQGVPYEQYF. CDR3 coding DNA: TGTGCCAGCAGCTTATGGCAGGGGGTCCCCTACGAGCAGTACTTC.

As regards this clonotype: A read error may account for a junction end that differs from germline. V usage is TRBV12-3 or TRBV12-4 and J usage is TRBJ1-2, with a possible D match to TRBD1 (6 bases). CDR3 length: 14 amino acids. CDR3 in DNA: TGTGCCAAGTTACAGGGATATATGGCCTATGGTTACACCTTC. It translates to CAKLQGYMAYGYTF.

This clonotype was counted ten times or more. This chain's CDR3 is CASSSGQGDNQPQHF. CDR3 DNA: TGTGCCAGCAGTTCGGGACAGGGGGACAATCAGCCCCAGCATTTT. The chain employs TRBV28 and TRBJ1-5, with 11 bases matching TRBD1. Germline CDR1 is MDHEN and CDR2 is SYDVKM. J was trimmed by 3 bases and V by 4 bases; bases with no gene match: 2. The CDR3 runs to 15 residues. Complete variable domain (other parts from reference TRBV28 and TRBJ1-5): DVKVTQSSRYLVKRTGEKVFLECVQDMDHENMFWYRQDPGLGLRLIYFSYDVKMKEKGDIPEGYSVSREKKERFSLILESASTNQTSMYLCASSSGQGDNQPQHFGDGTRLSIL.